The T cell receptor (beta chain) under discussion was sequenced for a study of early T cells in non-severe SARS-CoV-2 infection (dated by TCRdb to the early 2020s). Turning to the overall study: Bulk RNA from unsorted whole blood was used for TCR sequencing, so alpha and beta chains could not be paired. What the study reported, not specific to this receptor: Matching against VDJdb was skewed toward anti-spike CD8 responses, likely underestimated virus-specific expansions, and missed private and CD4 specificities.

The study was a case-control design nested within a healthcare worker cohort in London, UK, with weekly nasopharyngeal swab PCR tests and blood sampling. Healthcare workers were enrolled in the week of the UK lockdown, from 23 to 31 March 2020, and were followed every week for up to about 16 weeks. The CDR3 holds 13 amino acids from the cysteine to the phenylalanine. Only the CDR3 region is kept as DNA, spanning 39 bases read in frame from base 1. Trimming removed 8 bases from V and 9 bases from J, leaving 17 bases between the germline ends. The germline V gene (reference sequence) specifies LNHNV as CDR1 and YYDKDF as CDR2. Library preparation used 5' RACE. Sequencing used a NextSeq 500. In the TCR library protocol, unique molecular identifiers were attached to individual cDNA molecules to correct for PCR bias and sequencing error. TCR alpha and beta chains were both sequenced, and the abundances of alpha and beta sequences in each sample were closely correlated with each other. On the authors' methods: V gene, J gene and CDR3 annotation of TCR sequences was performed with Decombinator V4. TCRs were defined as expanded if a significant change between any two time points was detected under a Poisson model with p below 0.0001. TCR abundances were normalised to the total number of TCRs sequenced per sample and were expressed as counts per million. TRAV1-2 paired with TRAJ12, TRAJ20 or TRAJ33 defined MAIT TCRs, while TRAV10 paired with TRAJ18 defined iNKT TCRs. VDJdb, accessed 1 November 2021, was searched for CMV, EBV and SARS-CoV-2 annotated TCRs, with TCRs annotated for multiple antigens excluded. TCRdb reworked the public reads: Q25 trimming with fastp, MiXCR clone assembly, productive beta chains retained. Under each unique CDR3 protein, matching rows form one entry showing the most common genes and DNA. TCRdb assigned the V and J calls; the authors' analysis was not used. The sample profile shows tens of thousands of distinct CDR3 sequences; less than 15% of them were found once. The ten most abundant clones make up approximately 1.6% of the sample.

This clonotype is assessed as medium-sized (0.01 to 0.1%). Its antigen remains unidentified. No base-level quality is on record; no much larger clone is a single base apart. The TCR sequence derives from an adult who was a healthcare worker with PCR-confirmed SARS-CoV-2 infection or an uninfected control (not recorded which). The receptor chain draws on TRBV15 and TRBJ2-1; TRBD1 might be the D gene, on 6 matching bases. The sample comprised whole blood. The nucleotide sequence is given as TGTGCCACCGACGGCAGGGGCGGCGGTGAGCAGTTCTTC. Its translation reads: CATDGRGGGEQFF.